Described below is a single T cell receptor (beta chain) sequence and its context. Sequenced by immunoSEQ multiplex PCR; TCRdb stores in-frame clones only, minus some. The sample includes roughly 350,000 clones, 87% of them seen just once. The data belong to a study of blood T cell repertoires in COVID-19. At the level of the study: Specimens from acute and convalescent COVID-19 originated in the United States, Italy and Spain.

This clonotype was obtained from a woman in her twenties or thirties with COVID-19, enrolled during active disease. Sequencing was done on a sample of peripheral blood.

The chain's CDR3 is CASSPRTSPYEQYF. The CDR3, as DNA: TGTGCCAGCAGCCCCCGGACTAGCCCCTACGAGCAGTACTTC. The chain has TRBV7-2 and TRBJ2-7; 8 nucleotides align to TRBD2. The CDR3 consists of 14 residues. Germline V lookup: CDR1 SGHTA, CDR2 FQGNSA. V lost 5 bases, J lost 2 bases, and 5 bases stayed unmatched.